The sequence of this T cell receptor beta chain was determined in a study of identical twins. The sample holds a few counts of this clonotype. Its matching antigen is unknown. Points from the study as a whole: Weaker excess sharing between twins was seen in beta out-of-frame sequences. Its conclusions, products of cross-sectional statistical analysis, did not come from following the same donors.

Unique molecular identifiers were in the cDNA, with template-switch universal primer binding. Each CDR3 protein is one row after TCRdb ran MiXCR on the 5' RACE reads. The data show nearly 900,000 distinct CDR3 sequences, with 9% to 15% seen just once and 1.5% to 2% held by the top ten. Germline V gives CDR1 DFQATT, CDR2 SNEGSKA (reference sequence). The CDR3 consists of 13 residues. Trimming at V came to 3 bases and at J to 5 bases, leaving 6 bases not matched to a gene. These same records also appear under a second study, on yellow fever vaccine responses in identical twins.

This clonotype originated in a woman aged 18 to 35 in good health. Material for sequencing was PBMCs. This chain joins TRBV20-1 and TRBJ1-1; TRBD1 aligns across 7 bases. The DNA for the CDR3 is TGCAGTGCTAGTTCAGGGGGTATGACTGAAGCTTTCTTT. It yields the protein CSASSGGMTEAFF.